This note documents a single TCR beta chain sequence. This sample was taken from a study of human T cells and chemical hapten exposure. TCRdb recomputed calls from the RACE reads with MiXCR, one row per CDR3 protein. Counted here are tens of thousands of distinct CDR3 sequences, about 15% occurring once; the ten biggest clones make up more than 3.5%. Specified time point: pre-sensitization, week 0. The treatment denotes: therapeutic diphenylcyclopropenone sensitization with weekly scalp DPC. The sample here was whole blood, taken in connection with sensitization to the hapten diphenylcyclopropenone (DPC). The TCR sequence derives from a woman between 50 and 59 years old with alopecia areata. Some clones in this sample may be carry-over from other donors' samples.

The CDR3 here is CSVEDQTANTGELFF. The CDR3, as DNA: TGCAGCGTTGAAGATCAGACAGCGAACACCGGGGAGCTGTTTTTT. The chain uses TRBV29-1 and TRBJ2-2; TRBD1 might be the D (5 bases). This CDR3 has 15 residues. Germline V CDR1 and CDR2: SQVTM, ANQGSEA. The germline V and J ends were trimmed by 0 bases and 0 bases, with 8 bases remaining between them.